These 4 T cell receptor beta chains were all obtained from the same sample, sequenced in a study of blood T cell repertoires in COVID-19. Sequencing was performed with immunoSEQ multiplex PCR; in TCRdb, only in-frame clones are kept and a portion is missing. The sample has a few hundred thousand clones, approximately 86% seen once. The specimen sequenced was peripheral blood. These receptors were collected from a woman older than 75 with acute or convalescent COVID-19.

The chain carries TRBV9 and TRBJ1-1; 9 bases agree with TRBD1. The germline V gene has CDR1 SGDLS and CDR2 YYNGEE. J gave up 3 bases and V 3 bases, and 6 bases lay outside the gene matches. The CDR3 runs to 15 residues. The CDR3 DNA sequence: TGTGCCAGCAGCGCGTCCGGGACAGGGTACACTGAAGCTTTCTTT. The encoded protein is CASSASGTGYTEAFF.

V gene TRBV6-1 combines with J gene TRBJ2-7; 8 bases match TRBD2. Trimming at V came to 1 base and at J to 3 bases, leaving 8 bases not matched to a gene. Looked up from germline, CDR1 is MNHNS and CDR2 is SASEGT. The length of the CDR3 is 16 residues. The CDR3 reads CASSEGAGGRYYEQYF. In DNA, the CDR3 is TGTGCCAGCAGTGAAGGGGCGGGGGGACGCTACTACGAGCAGTACTTC.

This chain links TRBV28 with TRBJ1-2, with a possible D match to TRBD1 (6 bases). Trimming pared 7 bases from V and 4 bases from J, leaving 10 bases between. The CDR3 sequence is 12 residues long. The germline V gene encodes CDR1 MDHEN and CDR2 SYDVKM. The CDR3 spells CASKDRIYGYTF. CDR3 DNA: TGTGCCAGCAAGGACAGAATCTATGGCTACACCTTC.

A remark on this clone: Within the sample, other DNA sequences also encode this same CDR3. The chain has TRBV29-1 and TRBJ2-1, with 10 bases that match TRBD2. V was pared by 6 bases and J by 7 bases, with 12 bases of the junction left unmatched. The CDR3 runs to 15 residues. The V gene's germline CDR1 is SQVTM and CDR2 ANQGSEA. The CDR3: CSVGGAGGRINEQFF. CDR3 DNA sequence: TGCAGCGTGGGGGGAGCGGGGGGGCGAATAAATGAGCAGTTCTTC.